The entry that follows covers one T cell receptor beta chain sequence. These data belong to a study of blood T cell repertoires in COVID-19. This CDR3 spans 13 amino acids. Per the germline V gene, CDR1 is SGHDT and CDR2 is YYEEEE. Between the trimmed V and J ends, which lost 0 bases and 6 bases, there was a span of 9 bases. In the source study's methods: Scientists estimated how many nucleated cells there were by amplifying reference gene primers. Profiled with immunoSEQ multiplex PCR; TCRdb holds only in-frame clones, not every one. Clone size and V and J calls were adopted from that table, with D and trimming inferred from the DNA. Altogether 210,000 or so clones are present, around 82% being singletons, with the ten largest covering less than 8%.

The receptor comes from a woman aged 40 to 49 with acute COVID-19. Sequencing was performed on PBMCs or T cells enriched from blood (not recorded which). The chain joins TRBV5-6 to TRBJ1-2; D gene ambiguous. As DNA, the CDR3 is TGTGCCAGCAGCTTGGTGGAGGGCGATGGCTACACCTTC. It yields the protein CASSLVEGDGYTF. The whole variable domain, remainder taken from reference TRBV5-6 and TRBJ1-2, is DAGVTQSPTHLIKTRGQQVTLRCSPKSGHDTVSWYQQALGQGPQFIFQYYEEEERQRGNFPDRFSGHQFPNYSSELNVNALLLGDSALYLCASSLVEGDGYTFGSGTRLTVV.